The rows below give T cell receptor beta chains drawn from one sample of a study of shared clonotypes between healthy human individuals. Some clones are missing from TCRdb's copy, which holds only in-frame ones; the method was immunoSEQ multiplex PCR. This sample carries 2 million to 3 million clones, approximately 92% of them seen once, and the ten largest clones take roughly 0.14%. The sample taken for sequencing was naive CD4+ T cells sorted from blood. The origin of the receptors is a man between 18 and 29 years old in good health. Both conserved end residues are part of each CDR3. Each record gives: V gene, clone size, D gene, J gene, CDR3 DNA, CDR3 protein. D genes are given only for firm matches. Some rows mark clone size as missing; the rest say once, few, many or name a class of expanded clone.

>TRBV18|-|-|TRBJ2-4
TGTGCCAGCTCACCCTGGCCCGCATCCTTTCTCCAGTACTTC
CASSPWPASFLQYF
>TRBV28|-|TRBD1|TRBJ1-4
TGTGCCAGCAGTGAAAATGACAGGGGAGGAGGAAGACTGTTTTTT
CASSENDRGGGRLFF
>TRBV6-5|once|-|TRBJ2-2
TGTGCCAGCAGGGGGGACGGAACCGGGGAGCTGTTTTTT
CASRGDGTGELFF
>TRBV9|-|-|TRBJ2-5
TGTGCCAGCAGCGTAGCGGGCGGAGAGACCCAGTACTTC
CASSVAGGETQYF
>TRBV6-5|-|-|TRBJ1-4
TGTGCCAGCGGCAGGGGCAATGTTAATGAAAAACTGTTTTTT
CASGRGNVNEKLFF
>TRBV6-5|-|-|TRBJ2-7
TGTGCCAGCGGGGCAGGTAATGCCTACGAGCAGTACTTC
CASGAGNAYEQYF
>TRBV19|-|-|TRBJ1-5
TGTGCCAGTAGCCCCGACCCTCGTCAGCCCCAGCATTTT
CASSPDPRQPQHF
>TRBV27|-|-|TRBJ2-7
TGTGCCAGCAGCCGTGACTTCTCCTACGAGCAGTACTTC
CASSRDFSYEQYF
>TRBV5-1|-|TRBD1|TRBJ2-3
TGCGCCAGCAGCCCGACAGGGCCTGATACGCAGTATTTT
CASSPTGPDTQYF
>TRBV10-3|-|-|TRBJ2-3
TGTGCCATCAGTGAGTCTCCGGGCCATTCCGATACGCAGTATTTT
CAISESPGHSDTQYF
>TRBV5-1|-|-|TRBJ2-1
TGCGCCAGCAGAAGAGGGGGTAGTGAAGATGAGCAGTTCTTC
CASRRGGSEDEQFF
>TRBV6-5|-|-|TRBJ2-4
TGTGCCAGCAGTTACGAGGCCTCAGGGAACATTCAGTACTTC
CASSYEASGNIQYF
>TRBV2|-|-|TRBJ1-5
TGTGCCAGCCGTAGAAGGGAGCGACAGCCCCAGCATTTT
CASRRRERQPQHF
>TRBV5-1|-|TRBD2|TRBJ2-7
TGCGCCAGCAGCTTGGCTAGCGGGAGCCGCGAGCAGTACTTC
CASSLASGSREQYF
>TRBV15|-|TRBD1|TRBJ1-1
TGTGCCACCAGCAGGGGGACAGGGATTACGAACACTGAAGCTTTCTTT
CATSRGTGITNTEAFF
>TRBV7-2|once|-|TRBJ2-1
TGTGCCAGCAGCCGAGCTGGGACAACCTACAATGAGCAGTTCTTC
CASSRAGTTYNEQFF
>TRBV19|-|-|TRBJ1-3
TGTGCCAGTAGTCGGCCCGGGCTTGGTGGAAACACCATATATTTT
CASSRPGLGGNTIYF
>TRBV18|once|-|TRBJ1-2
TGTGCCAGCTCACCTGCAGACTTACAAGGGAATGGCTACACCTTC
CASSPADLQGNGYTF
>TRBV30|-|-|TRBJ1-2
TGTGCCTGGCACCGTGAGGAGCTTAAAGGCTACACCTTC
CAWHREELKGYTF
>TRBV11-2|-|TRBD2|TRBJ2-1
TGTGCCAGCAGCTTAGCGGCTAGCGGGGGAGGTTACAATGAGCAGTTCTTC
CASSLAASGGGYNEQFF
>TRBV19|-|-|TRBJ2-7
TGTGCCAGCCGGGACAACCGACCCTCCTACGAGCAGTACTTC
CASRDNRPSYEQYF
>TRBV6-4|-|-|TRBJ1-1
TGTGCCAGCAGTGACTGTCCCCCAGCTTTCTTT
CASSDCPPAFF
>TRBV12-5|-|-|TRBJ1-2
TGTGCTAGTGGTTTGGGTCCTTTCCCCCATGGCTACACCTTC
CASGLGPFPHGYTF